These 9 T cell receptor beta chains share one sample of origin, sequenced in a study of blood T cell repertoires in COVID-19. Some clones are missing from TCRdb's copy, which holds only in-frame ones; the method was immunoSEQ multiplex PCR. The table lists fewer than 500,000 clones, 87% of them singletons. What was sequenced was PBMCs or T cells enriched from blood (not recorded which). These receptors were obtained from a woman aged 18-35 years who had recovered from COVID-19.

A note on this clone: Other DNA sequences in this specimen translate into the identical CDR3. This chain joins TRBV29-1 and TRBJ2-3; D may be TRBD2 (6 bases). The CDR3 contains 12 residues. CDR1 is SQVTM and CDR2 is ANQGSEA in the germline V gene. V lost 2 bases to trimming and J lost 3 bases, with 6 bases between them. CDR3 sequence: CSVERGTDTQYF. The CDR3 nucleotides read TGCAGCGTTGAACGGGGGACAGATACGCAGTATTTT.

This chain links TRBV19 with TRBJ1-2, with unresolved D. This CDR3 contains 16 residues. Germline assignment: CDR1 LNHDA and CDR2 SQIVND (reference sequence). V was shortened by 3 bases and J by 6 bases, with 20 bases between the two germline ends. The CDR3 reads CASSMAVAAGGNGYTF. CDR3 in DNA: TGTGCCAGTAGTATGGCGGTGGCAGCCGGAGGGAATGGCTACACCTTC.

This clone appeared a single time. The chain combines TRBV4-1 with TRBJ1-5; 8 positions agree with TRBD1. Germline CDR1 reads MGHRA; CDR2 reads YSYEKL. The CDR3 is 16 amino acids. Trimming took 4 bases from V and 5 from J; bases not matched to a gene: 10. CDR3 loop: CASSLIDRGSHQPQHF. CDR3 in DNA: TGCGCCAGCAGCCTTATAGACAGGGGATCTCATCAGCCCCAGCATTTT.

This chain connects TRBV19 to TRBJ1-1; D is ambiguous. Between the trimmed V and J ends, which lost 8 bases and 8 bases, there was a span of 12 bases. The CDR3 contains 11 residues. The germline CDR1 and CDR2 sequences are LNHDA and SQIVND (reference sequence). The chain's CDR3 is CASRQALEAFF. The DNA for the CDR3 is TGTGCCAGTCGTCAAGCCCTCGAAGCTTTCTTT.

This chain uses TRBV19 with TRBJ1-1; the match to TRBD1 covers 7 bases. From germline, CDR1 is LNHDA and CDR2 SQIVND (reference sequence). J gave up 6 bases and V 11 bases, and 12 bases lay outside the gene matches. CDR3 size: 13 residues. The CDR3 region is CASREQGTSEAFF. CDR3 coding DNA: TGTGCCTCAAGGGAACAGGGGACCTCTGAAGCTTTCTTT.

The rearrangement links TRBV7-8 to TRBJ2-7; 7 bases map to TRBD1. CDR1 SGHVS and CDR2 FQNEAQ come from the germline V gene. J was trimmed by 3 bases and V by 2 bases; bases with no gene match: 4. CDR3 size: 14 residues. In DNA form, the CDR3 reads TGTGCCAGCAGCTTAAAGGGGGCCATCTACGAGCAGTACTTC. Protein product: CASSLKGAIYEQYF.

The gene calls are TRBV10-3 and TRBJ2-1; 14 nucleotides match TRBD2. The CDR3 is 18 residues long. With V trimmed by 10 bases and J by 0 bases, 11 bases remained unmatched. The germline V gene has CDR1 ENHRY and CDR2 SYGVKD. CDR3 residues: CATRSGLAGGFSYNEQFF. CDR3 DNA: TGTGCCACCCGCAGTGGACTAGCGGGGGGATTCTCCTACAATGAGCAGTTCTTC.

The CDR3 sequence: CASSLVGQGRLLHF. The CDR3 DNA reads TGCGCCAGCAGCTTGGTAGGACAGGGTAGACTCCTCCACTTT. The chain is built from TRBV5-1 and TRBJ1-6; 8 nucleotides align to TRBD1. Per germline, CDR1 SGHRS and CDR2 YFSETQ. The CDR3 covers 14 residues. V lost 0 bases, J lost 15 bases, and 8 bases stayed unmatched.

The chain uses TRBV7-3 and TRBJ2-2; 10 nucleotides match TRBD2. In germline, CDR1 is SGHTA, CDR2 FQGTGA. J was trimmed by 1 base and V by 1 base; bases with no gene match: 6. This CDR3 has 18 residues. The CDR3 protein is CASSLNPASGGNTGELFF. The CDR3 bases are TGTGCCAGCAGCTTAAATCCGGCTAGCGGGGGGAACACCGGGGAGCTGTTTTTT.